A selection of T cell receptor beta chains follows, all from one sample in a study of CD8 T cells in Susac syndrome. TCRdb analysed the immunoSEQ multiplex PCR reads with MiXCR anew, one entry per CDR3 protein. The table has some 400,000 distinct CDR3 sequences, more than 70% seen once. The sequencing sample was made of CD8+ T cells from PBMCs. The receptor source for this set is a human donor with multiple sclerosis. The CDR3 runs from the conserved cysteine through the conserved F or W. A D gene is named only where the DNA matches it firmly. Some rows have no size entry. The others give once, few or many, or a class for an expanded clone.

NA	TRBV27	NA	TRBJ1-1	TGTGCCAGCAGTTGGGCAGACAACACTGAAGCTTTCTTT	CASSWADNTEAFF
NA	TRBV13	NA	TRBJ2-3	TGTGCCAGCAGTTTGGCAGGGAGCACAGATACGCAGTATTTT	CASSLAGSTDTQYF
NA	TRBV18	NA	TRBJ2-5	TGTGCCAGCTCACCACCCAGGAGATTCCAAGAGACCCAGTACTTC	CASSPPRRFQETQYF
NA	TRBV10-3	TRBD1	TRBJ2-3	TGTGCCATCAGTGAGTACACAGGGGGCAACACAGATACGCAGTATTTT	CAISEYTGGNTDTQYF
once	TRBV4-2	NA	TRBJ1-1	TGTGCCAGCAGCCAAGAGGGTGACAGCACTGAAGCTTTCTTT	CASSQEGDSTEAFF
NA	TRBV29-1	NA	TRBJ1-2	TGCAGCGTTCCGGGGGCGGACTATGGCTACACCTTC	CSVPGADYGYTF
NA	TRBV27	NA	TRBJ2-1	TGTGCCAGCAGTTTACCGGGCCGCTCCTACAATGAGCAGTTCTTC	CASSLPGRSYNEQFF
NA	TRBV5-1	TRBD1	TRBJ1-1	TGCGCCAGCAGGGGACAGGGCGTCATCACTGAAGCTTTCTTT	CASRGQGVITEAFF
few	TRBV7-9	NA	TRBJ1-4	TGTGCCAGCAGCCCCGGGACACAGATAAATGAAAAACTGTTTTTT	CASSPGTQINEKLFF
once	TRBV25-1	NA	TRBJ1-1	TGTGCCAGCAGTGAATATTTCCCAACAGGGTCGTTCACTGAAGCTTTCTTT	CASSEYFPTGSFTEAFF
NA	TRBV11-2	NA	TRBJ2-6	TGTGCCAGCAGCTTAGACAGGGAGAACTTTGGGGCCAACGTCCTGACTTTC	CASSLDRENFGANVLTF
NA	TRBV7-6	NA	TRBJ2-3	TGTGCCAGCATCGCTCCCTTCGAGGATACGCAGTATTTT	CASIAPFEDTQYF
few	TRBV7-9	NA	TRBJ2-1	TGTGCCAGCAGTTCCAGCGGTTACAATGAGCAGTTCTTC	CASSSSGYNEQFF
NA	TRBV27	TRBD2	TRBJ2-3	TGTGCCAGCAGTTTAGCACTAGCGGGGGGACCCAGCACAGATACGCAGTATTTT	CASSLALAGGPSTDTQYF
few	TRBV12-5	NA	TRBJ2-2	TGTGCTAGTGGTTTCGACCGGGCCTCGAGAATCTCCGGGGAGCTGTTTTTT	CASGFDRASRISGELFF
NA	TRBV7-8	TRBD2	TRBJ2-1	TGTGCCAGCAGCTTACTAGCGGTGGATGAGCAGTTCTTC	CASSLLAVDEQFF
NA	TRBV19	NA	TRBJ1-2	TGTGCCAGTAGTACCCGACAGGCGAGCTTTATTGGCTACACCTTC	CASSTRQASFIGYTF
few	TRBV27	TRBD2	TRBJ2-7	TGTGCCAGCAGAATAGCGGGAGTGGCGTACTACGAGCAGTACTTC	CASRIAGVAYYEQYF
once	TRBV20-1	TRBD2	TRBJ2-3	TGCAGTGCTAGAGATTCCCAGGTTCTAGCGGGGGGCCCCACAGATACGCAGTATTTT	CSARDSQVLAGGPTDTQYF
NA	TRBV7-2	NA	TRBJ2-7	TGTGCCAGCAGCACCCCAGGGACCGAGCAGTACTTC	CASSTPGTEQYF
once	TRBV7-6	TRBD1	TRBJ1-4	TGTGCCAGCAGCTCCGGGACAGAGGTTGGTGAAAAACTGTTTTTT	CASSSGTEVGEKLFF
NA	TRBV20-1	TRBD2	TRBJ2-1	TGCAGTGCTAGAGATCTCGCTGGGACTAGCGGAAACATTGAGCAGTTCTTC	CSARDLAGTSGNIEQFF
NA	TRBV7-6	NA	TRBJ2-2	TGTGCCAGCAGCTCTACCCCCCCGAATCTATCGAACACCGGGGAGCTGTTTTTT	CASSSTPPNLSNTGELFF
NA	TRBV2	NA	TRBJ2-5	TGTGCCAGCAGTGAAGCCCTGGGGACCTTAGGGACCCAGTACTTC	CASSEALGTLGTQYF
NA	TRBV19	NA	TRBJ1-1	TGTGCCAGTAGTATGAGGTACACTGAAGCTTTCTTT	CASSMRYTEAFF